Following are 25 T cell receptor beta chains from one sample sequenced in a study of Ad26.COV2.S vaccination and SARS-CoV-2 variants. This sample's treatment: roughly 20 received Ad26.COV2.S at low or high dose, single or two shots; 5 received placebo; per-sample allocation not given. Samples were taken on day 63 after the first vaccine or placebo injection. Profiling relied on immunoSEQ multiplex PCR, and the TCRdb table lists in-frame clones only, not all of them. This table has a few hundred thousand clones, 88% appearing once. Sequenced material: peripheral blood, taken in a trial of Ad26.COV2.S vaccine versus placebo. These receptor sequences come from a person between 18 and 65 years old who received the Ad26.COV2.S COVID-19 vaccine or a placebo.

This clone appeared once. V and J are TRBV6-5 and TRBJ1-4; 9 positions agree with TRBD1. The germline V gene encodes CDR1 MNHEY and CDR2 SVGAGI. The CDR3 length is 14 residues. V lost 7 bases, J lost 8 bases, and 8 bases stayed unmatched. In DNA form, the CDR3 reads TGTGCCAGCACAGGACAGGGGCGAGGGGAAAAACTGTTTTTT. It translates to CASTGQGRGEKLFF.

The chain employs TRBV30 and TRBJ2-6; D possibly corresponds to TRBD1 (5 bases). Germline assignment: CDR1 GTSNPN and CDR2 SVGIG (reference sequence). This CDR3 region has 17 residues. V lost 5 bases to trimming and J lost 4 bases, with 21 bases between them. The CDR3 region has the DNA TGTGCCTGGCACCCAACAATCAGACAGTCAGGGGCCAACGTCCTGACTTTC. Protein sequence: CAWHPTIRQSGANVLTF. The complete variable domain, with remaining parts taken from reference TRBV30 and TRBJ2-6, reads SQTIHQWPATLVQPVGSPLSLECTVEGTSNPNLYWYRQAAGRGLQLLFYSVGIGQISSEVPQNLSASRPQDRQFILSSKKLLLSDSGFYLCAWHPTIRQSGANVLTFGAGSRLTVL.

The count of this clone is one. J is TRBJ1-4 and V is TRBV27; D uncertain. Trimming stripped 0 bases from V and 5 bases from J, with 10 bases between. CDR1 is MNHEY, CDR2 SMNVEV, per germline (reference sequence). The CDR3 is made up of 15 amino acids. This CDR3 is CASSLSARLNEKLFF. Written as DNA, the CDR3 is TGTGCCAGCAGTTTATCGGCCAGGCTGAATGAAAAACTGTTTTTT.

V is TRBV27 and J is TRBJ2-1, with D uncertain. There are 14 residues in the CDR3. V lost 2 bases and J 4 bases, leaving 9 bases between the germline ends. Germline lookup yields CDR1 MNHEY and CDR2 SMNVEV (reference sequence). In nucleotides, the CDR3 is TGTGCCAGCAGTTTAAAGGTGGCATACAATGAGCAGTTCTTC. This translates into CASSLKVAYNEQFF.

This clone was found once. This rearrangement joins TRBV4-1 to TRBJ1-1; D is unresolved. The CDR3 is made up of 14 amino acids. Germline loops: CDR1 MGHRA, CDR2 YSYEKL. Trimming took 10 bases from V and 1 from J, leaving 16 bases between them. The CDR3 reads CATSKHNGNTEAFF. DNA for the CDR3: TGCGCCACGTCCAAACATAATGGGAACACTGAAGCTTTCTTT.

This chain connects TRBV5-1 to TRBJ1-1, with 12 nucleotides matching TRBD1. With 2 bases clipped from V and 2 bases from J, the junction kept 7 bases outside the gene matches. This CDR3 comprises 17 residues. Germline CDR1 is SGHRS and CDR2 is YFSETQ. This chain's CDR3 is CASSFFGTGGPNTEAFF. The CDR3 DNA reads TGCGCCAGCAGCTTTTTTGGGACAGGGGGCCCTAACACTGAAGCTTTCTTT.

This sequence joins TRBV9 and TRBJ2-2; 8 nucleotides line up with TRBD2. Germline assignment: CDR1 SGDLS and CDR2 YYNGEE. This CDR3 comprises 15 residues. V lost 4 bases, J lost 3 bases, and 5 bases stayed unmatched. In nucleotides, the CDR3 is TGTGCCAGCAGCTTGAGCGGGGGAGACACCGGGGAGCTGTTTTTT. Translated: CASSLSGGDTGELFF. Combining the CDR3 with reference TRBV9 and TRBJ2-2 gives the whole variable domain DSGVTQTPKHLITATGQRVTLRCSPRSGDLSVYWYQQSLDQGLQFLIQYYNGEERAKGNILERFSAQQFPDLHSELNLSSLELGDSALYFCASSLSGGDTGELFFGEGSRLTVL.

The chain links TRBV23-1 to TRBJ1-5; TRBD1 might be the D (5 bases). TRBV23-1 counts as an open reading frame of uncertain function. The CDR3 loop spans 14 amino acids. The V gene lost 7 bases and the J gene lost 3 bases, with 13 bases spanning the gap. The CDR3 coding sequence is TGCGCCAGCATTCGTCTGACAGCCAATCAGCCCCAGCATTTT. It specifies CASIRLTANQPQHF.

The CDR3, as DNA: TGTGCCAGCAGCCCCCGTGGGGGAAACACTGAAGCTTTCTTT. Residues: CASSPRGGNTEAFF. V usage is TRBV7-2 and J usage is TRBJ1-1; a weak D match, TRBD1 (5 bases). V shed 5 bases and J shed 2 bases, with 12 bases lying between them. This CDR3 has 14 amino acids. Germline CDR1 reads SGHTA; CDR2 reads FQGNSA.

Only a few counts were recorded for this clone. This sequence joins TRBV5-1 and TRBJ2-7; a possible D gene is TRBD1 (6 bases). Per the germline V gene, CDR1 is SGHRS and CDR2 is YFSETQ. V was pared by 4 bases and J by 0 bases, with 8 bases between. CDR3 length: 13 residues. In DNA form, the CDR3 reads TGCGCCAGCAGCCGGGACACCTCCTACGAGCAGTACTTC. Translating it yields CASSRDTSYEQYF.

This clone was detected a few times. The chain uses TRBV13 and TRBJ1-5; D possibly corresponds to TRBD1 (6 bases). The CDR3 covers 16 residues. CDR1 and CDR2 from the germline V gene are PRHDT and FYEKMQ (reference sequence). V lost 0 bases to trimming and J lost 4 bases, with 13 bases between them. The CDR3 reads CASSLGVWTENQPQHF. As DNA, the CDR3 is TGTGCCAGCAGCTTAGGAGTTTGGACAGAGAATCAGCCCCAGCATTTT.

This sequence joins TRBV25-1 and TRBJ2-2; 7 bases line up with TRBD2. V trimming: 2 bases; J trimming: 5 bases; junction bases outside the gene matches: 5. This CDR3 is built from 15 residues. Germline values: CDR1 MGHDK, CDR2 SYGVNS. The CDR3 loop reads CASSEQGGSTGELFF. In DNA, the CDR3 is TGTGCCAGCAGTGAACAGGGAGGGAGTACCGGGGAGCTGTTTTTT.

This chain uses TRBV28 with TRBJ2-3; a weak D match, TRBD2 (5 bases). The CDR3 is 15 amino acids. CDR1 MDHEN and CDR2 SYDVKM come from the germline V gene. The V end lost 6 bases, the J end lost 4 bases, and 17 bases lay between the germline ends. This CDR3 reads CASRKADRTPDTQYF. In DNA form, the CDR3 reads TGTGCCAGCAGAAAAGCGGACCGGACCCCAGATACGCAGTATTTT.

CDR3 amino acids: CASSQETAYNEQFF. The DNA for the CDR3 is TGCGCCAGCAGCCAAGAGACAGCCTACAATGAGCAGTTCTTC. The chain joins TRBV4-1 to TRBJ2-1; possibly TRBD1 for D (5 bases). V lost 0 bases to trimming and J lost 2 bases, with 5 bases between them. Looked up from germline, CDR1 is MGHRA and CDR2 is YSYEKL. The CDR3 totals 14 residues.

V gene TRBV5-1 combines with J gene TRBJ2-5, with 10 bases aligning to TRBD2. The CDR3 runs 16 residues. Looked up from germline, CDR1 is SGHRS and CDR2 is YFSETQ. Trimming removed 0 bases from V and 7 bases from J; junction bases left unmatched: 9. This chain's CDR3 is CASSLDGTSVTGTQYF. DNA of the CDR3: TGCGCCAGCAGCTTGGATGGGACTAGCGTAACCGGGACCCAGTACTTC. The full variable domain, in which reference TRBV5-1 and TRBJ2-5 provide the parts outside the CDR3, is KAGVTQTPRYLIKTRGQQVTLSCSPISGHRSVSWYQQTPGQGLQFLFEYFSETQRNKGNFPGRFSGRQFSNSRSEMNVSTLELGDSALYLCASSLDGTSVTGTQYFGPGTRLLVL.

This chain uses TRBV13 with TRBJ1-1; 8 nucleotides match TRBD1. The CDR3 extends over 15 amino acids. Germline CDR1 is PRHDT and CDR2 is FYEKMQ (reference sequence). Unmatched junction bases numbered 7, after V lost 5 bases and J lost 2 bases. Here the CDR3 reads CASSPLDRANTEAFF. The CDR3 DNA is TGTGCCAGCAGCCCCCTGGACAGGGCTAACACTGAAGCTTTCTTT.

The chain is built from TRBV28 and TRBJ2-2; TRBD2 aligns across 7 bases. J was trimmed by 1 base and V by 3 bases; bases with no gene match: 20. Germline V gives CDR1 MDHEN, CDR2 SYDVKM. The CDR3 runs 21 residues. The CDR3 DNA follows: TGTGCCAGCAGTTTTCTGGCCCGGGCGAGCGGGGCCAATCTGAACACCGGGGAGCTGTTTTTT. It codes for CASSFLARASGANLNTGELFF.

This sequence joins TRBV28 and TRBJ1-6; D is possibly TRBD1 (5 bases). CDR1 is MDHEN and CDR2 is SYDVKM in the germline V gene. Trimming stripped 10 bases from V and 7 bases from J, with 8 bases between. The CDR3 sequence is 11 residues long. The DNA for the CDR3 is TGTGCCACCGGGGCCAATTCACCCCTCCACTTT. Translation gives CATGANSPLHF. Looking up the rest from reference TRBV28 and TRBJ1-6 gives the full variable domain: DVKVTQSSRYLVKRTGEKVFLECVQDMDHENMFWYRQDPGLGLRLIYFSYDVKMKEKGDIPEGYSVSREKKERFSLILESASTNQTSMYLCATGANSPLHFGNGTRLTVT.

The rearrangement joins TRBV6-1 to TRBJ1-1; D not resolved. CDR3 size: 14 residues. Looked up from germline, CDR1 is MNHNS and CDR2 is SASEGT. V was clipped by 5 bases and J by 7 bases, with 17 bases between them. Here the CDR3 reads CASSYRVDVFEAFF. Here the CDR3 DNA reads TGTGCCAGCAGTTATCGCGTAGATGTCTTTGAAGCTTTCTTT.

About this clone: The sample has other DNA sequences that encode this CDR3 too. This sequence joins TRBV28 and TRBJ1-5, with D hard to call. CDR3 length equals 12 residues. The germline V gene has CDR1 MDHEN and CDR2 SYDVKM. V was trimmed by 4 bases and J by 7 bases, leaving 8 bases between them. As DNA, the CDR3 is TGTGCCAGCAGTTCGGCCGGCCAGCCCCAGCATTTT. This codes for CASSSAGQPQHF.

The sample holds a few counts of this clone. This chain links TRBV19 with TRBJ1-5; the match to TRBD1 covers 7 bases. Germline CDR1 and CDR2: LNHDA and SQIVND (reference sequence). CDR3 size: 14 residues. Germline trimming cut 5 bases from V and 10 bases from J; bases unmatched to any gene: 11. CDR3 in amino acids: CASSSQGSQIPQHF. The CDR3 region has the DNA TGTGCCAGTAGTTCACAGGGGAGCCAGATACCCCAGCATTTT.

CDR3 region: CASSPASGNNEKLFF. CDR3 in DNA: TGTGCCAGCAGCCCCGCCTCAGGGAATAATGAAAAACTGTTTTTT. The chain recombines TRBV7-2 with TRBJ1-4, with D possibly being TRBD1 (5 bases). The V end was cut by 5 bases, the J end by 4 bases, with 14 bases between. The CDR3 consists of 15 residues. CDR1 and CDR2 from the germline V gene are SGHTA and FQGNSA.

The rearrangement links TRBV7-2 to TRBJ2-3; maybe TRBD1 (5 bases). V was pared by 3 bases and J by 2 bases, with 9 bases between. The CDR3 totals 14 residues. The germline V gene encodes CDR1 SGHTA and CDR2 FQGNSA. The DNA for the CDR3 is TGTGCCAGCAGCTTGCTCGGACACACAGATACGCAGTATTTT. Residues: CASSLLGHTDTQYF.

The V gene is TRBV13, the J gene TRBJ2-7, with D unclear. Germline V gene lookup returns CDR1 PRHDT and CDR2 FYEKMQ (reference sequence). The ends were cut back, 5 bases at V and 1 base at J, with 12 bases in the middle. This CDR3 spans 14 amino acids. The CDR3 reads CASSRLIGSYEQYF. In DNA form, the CDR3 reads TGTGCCAGCAGCCGGTTGATTGGGTCCTACGAGCAGTACTTC.

The rearrangement joins TRBV4-3 to TRBJ2-3; D uncertain. The CDR3 has 13 residues. Trimming removed 0 bases from V and 6 bases from J, with 7 bases in between. Germline V gene lookup returns CDR1 LGHNA and CDR2 YSLEER. CDR3 region: CASSQEFWDTQYF. The CDR3 bases are TGCGCCAGCAGCCAAGAGTTTTGGGATACGCAGTATTTT.